The clone carrying this TCR beta chain came up many times. Its target is unknown. Unmatched junction bases numbered 6, after V lost 5 bases and J lost 5 bases. This CDR3 contains 15 residues. The time point: newly diagnosed GD, antithyroid drugs for less than 3 months. Extracted RNA from PBMCs served as the source of the TCR library. Construction of the TCR beta libraries employed iRepertoire HTBI primers in conjunction with Arm-PCR of CDR3 regions. One entry per CDR3 protein results from TCRdb running MiXCR on the multiplex PCR reads. The table records some 370,000 distinct CDR3 sequences, about an eighth of them present only once. The source of the sample is a study of regulatory T cells in long-lasting Graves disease. The study's findings and limits: Persistent disease preferred TRBV28, TRBJ1-2 and TRBJ2-5; new disease, TRBV20-1 and TRBJ2-1.

The same data also went into a second study, on T cells in Graves' hyperthyroidism and ophthalmopathy. In that study: Blood also contained most expanded thyroid clonotypes above 0.001. Stable hyperthyroidism was told apart from ophthalmopathy by a model built on 13 V-J features. The model made its ophthalmopathy prediction, and onset followed a median approximately 6 months later.

This chain connects TRBV12-3 or TRBV12-4 to TRBJ1-5; 10 nucleotides line up with TRBD1. Sequences were derived from peripheral blood mononuclear cells (PBMCs), sampled at new diagnosis, from a patient treated with antithyroid drugs. The sequence was collected from a woman under 30 with Graves disease. The CDR3, as DNA: TGTGCCAGCAGTCGCCGGGACAGGGGTTATCAGCCCCAGCATTTT. Its protein is CASSRRDRGYQPQHF.